This is a list of T cell receptor beta chains from one sample in a study of T cell repertoires in cytomegalovirus infection. TCRdb re-called the reads with MiXCR, one entry per CDR3 protein. The table shows about 600,000 distinct CDR3 sequences, with about 24% occurring only once. The material sequenced was CD8+ T cells from PBMCs. The receptors were sampled from a human donor in good health (CMV status not recorded). Some clones in this sample may be carry-over from other donors' samples. The CDR3 runs from the conserved cysteine through the conserved F or W. Each record gives: J gene, D gene, V gene, clone size, CDR3 protein, CDR3 DNA. The D gene is left open where the match is weak. Rows give clone size only sometimes, using once, few, many, or a class for an expanded clone.

>TRBJ1-1|.|TRBV19|few
CASSLSRTQNTEAFF
TGTGCCAGTAGTCTCTCAAGGACACAGAACACTGAAGCTTTCTTT
>TRBJ2-1|TRBD2|TRBV20-1|.
CSALGGGEFF
TGCAGTGCCCTCGGGGGAGGGGAGTTCTTC
>TRBJ1-1|.|TRBV4-2|.
CASSQDQGVKTEAFF
TGTGCCAGCAGCCAAGATCAGGGAGTTAAGACTGAAGCTTTCTTT
>TRBJ1-2|TRBD1|TRBV7-2|many
CASTSPGQINYGYTF
TGTGCCAGCACCTCTCCGGGACAGATTAACTATGGCTACACCTTC
>TRBJ2-7|.|TRBV6-6|many
CASSYSGDEQYF
TGTGCCAGCAGTTACTCGGGGGACGAGCAGTACTTC
>TRBJ2-2|.|TRBV6-2/TRBV6-3|.
CASSPPEGPSNTGELFF
TGTGCCAGCAGTCCACCCGAGGGACCTTCGAACACCGGGGAGCTGTTTTTT
>TRBJ1-2|.|TRBV7-2|many
CASSFSSSGYTF
TGTGCCAGCAGTTTTTCCTCGAGTGGCTACACCTTC
>TRBJ1-6|.|TRBV7-2|many
CASSLLYLSTEAYNSPLHF
TGTGCCAGCAGCTTACTCTACCTGTCCACGGAGGCCTATAATTCACCCCTCCACTTT
>TRBJ2-2|.|TRBV14|few
CASSHGISGELFF
TGTGCCAGCAGCCATGGAATCTCCGGGGAGCTGTTTTTT
>TRBJ2-2|.|TRBV28|many
CASSGDLGGTGELFF
TGTGCCAGCAGCGGGGACCTAGGGGGGACCGGGGAGCTGTTTTTT
>TRBJ2-1|.|TRBV28|few
CASSPDRTDNEQFF
TGTGCCAGCAGTCCTGATCGGACGGACAATGAGCAGTTCTTC
>TRBJ2-4|.|TRBV6-2/TRBV6-3|many
CASSLTVAKNIQYF
TGTGCCAGCAGCCTGACGGTGGCCAAAAACATTCAGTACTTC
>TRBJ1-5|TRBD1|TRBV28|.
CASSFAIGQGAPPNQPQHF
TGTGCCAGCAGTTTCGCCATTGGACAGGGGGCGCCCCCCAATCAGCCCCAGCATTTT
>TRBJ2-5|.|TRBV6-5|many
CASSYAAQETQYF
TGTGCCAGCAGTTATGCAGCCCAAGAGACCCAGTACTTC
>TRBJ2-1|TRBD2|TRBV19|.
CASSIRLAAYDEQFF
TGCGCCAGTAGTATTCGACTAGCGGCGTACGATGAGCAGTTCTTC
>TRBJ2-1|.|TRBV20-1|few
CSARGQGRGLVDEQFF
TGCAGTGCTAGAGGGCAGGGAAGGGGTCTAGTCGATGAGCAGTTCTTC
>TRBJ1-5|.|TRBV7-9|.
CASSRTHDGGMTQHF
TGTGCCAGCAGCCGTACACATGACGGCGGCATGACCCAGCATTTT
>TRBJ2-5|TRBD2|TRBV6-5|.
CAIGGAPKETQYF
TGTGCCATCGGGGGGGCCCCAAAAGAGACCCAGTACTTC
>TRBJ2-1|TRBD2|TRBV28|few
CASSLLAGVDNEQFF
TGTGCCAGCAGTCTGCTAGCGGGGGTTGACAATGAGCAGTTCTTC
>TRBJ2-1|.|TRBV28|.
CASRGGLNEQFF
TGTGCCAGCCGAGGGGGATTGAATGAGCAGTTCTTC
>TRBJ2-3|.|TRBV6-2/TRBV6-3|.
CASSDPRAEDTDTQYF
TGTGCCAGCAGTGATCCTAGGGCGGAAGACACAGATACGCAGTATTTT
>TRBJ2-1|.|TRBV2|.
CASSEALLDFSYNEQFF
TGTGCCAGCAGTGAAGCGCTTCTAGATTTCTCCTACAATGAGCAGTTCTTC
>TRBJ2-1|.|TRBV2|few
CARRGQNEQFF
TGTGCCAGAAGGGGCCAAAATGAGCAGTTCTTC
>TRBJ2-1|.|TRBV2|many
CASSEFGNEQFF
TGTGCCAGCAGTGAATTTGGGAATGAGCAGTTCTTC
>TRBJ1-5|.|TRBV6-5|.
CASSMTRYSNQPQHF
TGTGCCAGCAGTATGACCCGATATAGCAATCAGCCCCAGCATTTT
>TRBJ2-2|.|TRBV5-6|.
CASSSHRGGTGELFF
TGTGCCAGCAGCTCCCACAGGGGAGGCACCGGGGAGCTGTTTTTT
>TRBJ1-1|.|TRBV19|.
CASSIKESGRREAFF
TGTGCCAGTAGTATAAAGGAGTCTGGAAGAAGGGAAGCTTTCTTT
>TRBJ2-1|TRBD2|TRBV6-5|.
CASSLSGGFDNEQFF
TGTGCCAGCAGTTTGAGCGGGGGTTTCGACAATGAGCAGTTCTTC
>TRBJ2-6|.|TRBV7-9|few
CASSFSGPSGANVLTF
TGTGCCAGCAGCTTTTCGGGGCCCTCTGGGGCCAACGTCCTGACTTTC
>TRBJ2-1|.|TRBV5-4|.
CASSSPRGTVYNEQFF
TGTGCCAGCAGCTCCCCAAGGGGGACTGTCTACAATGAGCAGTTCTTC
>TRBJ1-3|.|TRBV7-9|.
CASSLTYGSGNTIYF
TGTGCCAGCAGCTTAACCTACGGCTCTGGAAACACCATATATTTT
>TRBJ2-1|.|TRBV12-3/TRBV12-4|.
CASSFETGEKSSYNEQFF
TGTGCCAGCAGTTTTGAGACAGGAGAAAAGAGCTCCTACAATGAGCAGTTCTTC
>TRBJ2-1|.|TRBV7-6|many
CASSHPQGGEQFF
TGTGCCAGCAGCCATCCACAGGGAGGTGAGCAGTTCTTC
>TRBJ2-2|TRBD1|TRBV2|.
CASSPRQGMNTGELFF
TGTGCCAGCAGCCCCAGACAGGGTATGAACACCGGGGAGCTGTTTTTT
>TRBJ2-1|TRBD1|TRBV6-2/TRBV6-3|few
CASSYPGTGDYEQFF
TGTGCCAGCAGTTACCCCGGGACAGGGGATTATGAGCAGTTCTTC
>TRBJ1-1|.|TRBV12-5|few
CASGPFLDPAFF
TGTGCTAGTGGTCCGTTCCTCGACCCGGCTTTCTTT
>TRBJ2-1|.|TRBV20-1|.
CSARDGGTLYNEQFF
TGCAGTGCTAGAGACGGGGGCACCCTCTACAATGAGCAGTTCTTC
>TRBJ2-1|.|TRBV6-2/TRBV6-3|few
CASSYLGGDRYNEQFF
TGTGCCAGCAGTTACCTGGGGGGGGACAGGTACAATGAGCAGTTCTTC
>TRBJ2-1|TRBD2|TRBV7-9|.
CVSSPGTSGGYNEQFF
TGTGTCAGCAGCCCCGGGACTAGCGGGGGTTACAATGAGCAGTTCTTC
>TRBJ2-1|.|TRBV6-1|.
CASSDTDRNEQFF
TGTGCCAGCAGTGATACGGATCGAAATGAGCAGTTCTTC
>TRBJ2-1|TRBD2|TRBV5-6|.
CASSLGDYATEQFF
TGTGCCAGCAGCTTGGGGGACTACGCGACCGAGCAGTTCTTC
>TRBJ2-5|.|TRBV7-8|.
CASSLVGRAQETQYF
TGTGCCAGCAGCTTAGTTGGACGCGCCCAAGAGACCCAGTACTTC
>TRBJ2-1|.|TRBV7-6|many
CASSFLLQVDNEQFF
TGTGCCAGCAGCTTCTTGCTACAAGTGGACAATGAGCAGTTCTTC
>TRBJ1-5|TRBD1|TRBV5-6|few
CASSLRQGSYQPQHF
TGTGCCAGCAGCCTCCGACAGGGCTCTTATCAGCCCCAGCATTTT
>TRBJ2-1|.|TRBV6-5|.
CASSYSRDGSYNEQFF
TGTGCCAGCAGTTACTCGAGGGACGGCTCCTACAATGAGCAGTTCTTC
>TRBJ1-5|.|TRBV4-1|few
CASSQGPGTHQPQHF
TGCGCCAGCAGCCAAGGCCCAGGGACTCATCAGCCCCAGCATTTT
>TRBJ1-3|.|TRBV29-1|.
CSALMTTSSSGNTIYF
TGCAGCGCTCTTATGACTACATCGAGCTCTGGAAACACCATATATTTT
>TRBJ1-1|.|TRBV28|few
CASSLTRGVTEAFF
TGTGCCAGCAGTTTAACGCGAGGGGTCACTGAAGCTTTCTTT
>TRBJ2-1|.|TRBV7-2|many
CASSSTGGYYNEQFF
TGTGCCAGCAGCTCTACCGGGGGTTACTACAATGAGCAGTTCTTC